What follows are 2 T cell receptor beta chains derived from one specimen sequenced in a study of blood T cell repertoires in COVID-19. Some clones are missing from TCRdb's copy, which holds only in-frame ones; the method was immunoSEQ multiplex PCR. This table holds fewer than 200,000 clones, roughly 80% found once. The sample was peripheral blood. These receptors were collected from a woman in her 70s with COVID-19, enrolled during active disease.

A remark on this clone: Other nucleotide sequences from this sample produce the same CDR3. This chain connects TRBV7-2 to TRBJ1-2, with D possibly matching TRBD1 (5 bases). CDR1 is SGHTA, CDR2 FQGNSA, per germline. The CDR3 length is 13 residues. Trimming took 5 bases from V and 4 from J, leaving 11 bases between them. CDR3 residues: CASSPGQGYGYTF. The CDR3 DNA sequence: TGTGCCAGCAGCCCCGGGCAGGGCTATGGCTACACCTTC.

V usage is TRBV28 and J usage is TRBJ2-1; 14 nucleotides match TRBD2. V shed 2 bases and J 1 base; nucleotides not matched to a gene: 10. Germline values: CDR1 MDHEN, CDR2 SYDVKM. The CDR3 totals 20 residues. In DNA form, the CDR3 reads TGTGCCAGCAGTTTAACTGTGGGGGGACTAGCGGGAGTTTCCTACAATGAGCAGTTCTTC. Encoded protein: CASSLTVGGLAGVSYNEQFF.